Listed here is a single T cell receptor beta chain. These data originate in a study of blood T cell repertoires in COVID-19. Study at large: Acute and convalescent COVID-19 specimens originated in the United States, Italy and Spain. T cells, B-cell-depleted T cells, or PBMCs supplied cDNA or gDNA.

The protocol was immunoSEQ multiplex PCR, while the TCRdb copy is restricted to in-frame clones and leaves out a portion. The sample gives approximately 240,000 clones, nearly 90% of which show up once; 2% to 2.5% is in the top ten. The receptor was derived from a woman aged 40 to 49 who had recovered from COVID-19. The material sequenced was peripheral blood.

CDR3 sequence: CASSLERTTNRGVSPLHF. The CDR3 nucleotides read TGTGCCAGCAGCTTAGAGAGGACGACTAACCGGGGGGTTTCACCCCTCCACTTT. The rearrangement joins TRBV7-9 to TRBJ1-6; possibly TRBD1 for D (5 bases). This CDR3 is built from 18 residues. Germline CDR1 SEHNR, CDR2 FQNEAQ (reference sequence). Trimming pared 1 base from V and 9 bases from J, leaving 22 bases between.